The clone carrying this T cell receptor beta chain was detected a few times. Its specificity is unknown. V shed 0 bases and J shed 6 bases, with 10 bases lying between them. CDR3 length equals 14 residues. Germline CDR1 is SGHDT and CDR2 is YYEEEE. Unique molecular identifiers had been added to the TCR beta cDNA libraries. Each sample of roughly 0.95 to 10 million input T cells yielded roughly 500,000 cDNA molecules, so each molecule approximated one T cell. TCRdb reprocessed the PCR reads via MiXCR and lists one record per CDR3 protein. The table lists 550,000 to 700,000 distinct CDR3 sequences, about 44% of them singletons, with approximately 1.7% in the top ten. The data were taken from a study of post-analysis software for immune sequencing data. Study-wide points: Clustering by F measure revealed strong co-clustering among samples prepared together in one batch. When compared against controls, multiple sclerosis patients showed significantly lower normalized Chao1 diversity. There were five or six TRBV segments more frequent in patients than controls, and TRBV5-6, TRBV5-1 and TRBV20-1 were among them.

Sequencing used blood. The V and J genes are TRBV5-6 and TRBJ2-4; D remains unclear. The TCR originated in a girl aged 10 to 17 with multiple sclerosis. The CDR3 region is CASSLETGLNIQYF. CDR3 sequence (DNA): TGTGCCAGCAGCTTGGAAACTGGCCTAAACATTCAGTACTTC.